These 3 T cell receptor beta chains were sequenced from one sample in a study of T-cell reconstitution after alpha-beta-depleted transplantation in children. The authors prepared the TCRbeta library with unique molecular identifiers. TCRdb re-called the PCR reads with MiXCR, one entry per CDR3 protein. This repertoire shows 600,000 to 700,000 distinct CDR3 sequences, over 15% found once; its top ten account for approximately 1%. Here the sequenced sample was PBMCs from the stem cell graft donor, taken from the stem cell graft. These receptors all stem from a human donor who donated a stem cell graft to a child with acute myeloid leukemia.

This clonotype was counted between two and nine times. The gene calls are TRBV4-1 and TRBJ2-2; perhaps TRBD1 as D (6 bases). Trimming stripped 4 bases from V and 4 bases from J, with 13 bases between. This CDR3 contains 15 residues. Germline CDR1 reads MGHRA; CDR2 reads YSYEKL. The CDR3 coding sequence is TGCGCCAGCAGCCCGCCAGGGGTGCTCACCGGGGAGCTGTTTTTT. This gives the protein CASSPPGVLTGELFF.

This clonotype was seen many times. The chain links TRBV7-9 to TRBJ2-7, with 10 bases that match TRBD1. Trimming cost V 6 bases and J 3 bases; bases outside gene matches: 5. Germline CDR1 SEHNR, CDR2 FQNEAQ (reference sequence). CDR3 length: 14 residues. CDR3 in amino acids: CASRAGTGDYEQYF. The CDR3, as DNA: TGTGCCAGCAGGGCGGGGACAGGGGACTACGAGCAGTACTTC.

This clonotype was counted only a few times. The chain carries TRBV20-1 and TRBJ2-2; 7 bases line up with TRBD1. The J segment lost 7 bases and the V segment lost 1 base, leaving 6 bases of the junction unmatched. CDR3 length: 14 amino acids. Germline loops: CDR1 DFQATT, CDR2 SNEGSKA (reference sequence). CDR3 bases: TGCAGTGCTAGAGGGACAGGCCTCTTCGGGGAGCTGTTTTTT. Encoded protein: CSARGTGLFGELFF.